Below, 7 T cell receptor beta chains from the same sample are listed, as sequenced in a study of CD8+ T cells in alopecia areata. Extracted RNA was reverse transcribed into cDNA, the sequencing template. Here immunoSEQ multiplex PCR was the method, and the copy in TCRdb shows in-frame clones only, minus some. The data contain some 13,000 clones, approximately 60% of them singletons. Those with alopecia areata gave lesional scalp punch biopsies and peripheral blood. The sample taken for sequencing was skin. Every receptor here comes from a human donor with alopecia areata.

This clone occurred a few times. This chain uses TRBV7-9 with TRBJ2-3, with D hard to call. This CDR3 contains 13 residues. CDR1 and CDR2 from the germline V gene are SEHNR and FQNEAQ (reference sequence). Trimming removed 3 bases at V and 5 bases at J, with 9 bases between. The CDR3 bases are TGTGCCAGCAGCTTTGGGGAAGGAGATACGCAGTATTTT. Its translation is CASSFGEGDTQYF.

This clone has more than one count but fewer than ten. The chain couples TRBV29-1 to TRBJ1-2, with 7 nucleotides matching TRBD1. V was clipped by 6 bases and J by 6 bases; unmatched bases: 10. The CDR3 sequence is 13 residues long. Germline-derived CDR1 and CDR2 are SQVTM and ANQGSEA. The CDR3 protein is CSVLDRAVDGYTF. CDR3 sequence (DNA): TGCAGCGTCCTAGACAGGGCGGTTGATGGCTACACCTTC.

The genes are TRBV9 and TRBJ2-3, with D possibly TRBD2 on 5 matching bases. The length of the CDR3 is 13 residues. V was trimmed by 7 bases and J by 2 bases, leaving 11 bases between them. Germline CDR1 reads SGDLS; CDR2 reads YYNGEE. The CDR3 DNA is TGTGCCAGCCGGGGTGTCCACACAGATACGCAGTATTTT. Protein sequence: CASRGVHTDTQYF. The complete variable domain, with remaining parts taken from reference TRBV9 and TRBJ2-3, reads DSGVTQTPKHLITATGQRVTLRCSPRSGDLSVYWYQQSLDQGLQFLIQYYNGEERAKGNILERFSAQQFPDLHSELNLSSLELGDSALYFCASRGVHTDTQYFGPGTRLTVL.

This chain links TRBV19 with TRBJ1-2, with 9 bases fitting TRBD1. The CDR3 is 16 amino acids. V shed 3 bases, J shed 5 bases, and the junction held 10 bases outside the gene matches. Germline CDR1 reads LNHDA; CDR2 reads SQIVND (reference sequence). This CDR3 reads CASSIPGTGIPYGYTF. Here the CDR3 DNA reads TGTGCCAGTAGTATTCCGGGGACAGGGATACCATATGGCTACACCTTC.

The rearrangement links TRBV10-2 to TRBJ1-1; D unresolved. The CDR3 contains 14 residues. Between the trimmed V and J ends, which lost 0 bases and 1 base, there was a span of 6 bases. The V gene's germline CDR1 is WSHSY and CDR2 SAAADI. CDR3 nucleotides: TGCGCCAGCAGTGAGTCCAGAGAGAACACTGAAGCTTTCTTT. This translates into CASSESRENTEAFF.

The chain employs TRBV13 and TRBJ1-1; TRBD1 aligns across 8 bases. Unmatched junction bases numbered 12, after V lost 1 base and J lost 11 bases. Germline CDR1 is PRHDT and CDR2 is FYEKMQ (reference sequence). The CDR3 length is 15 residues. DNA for the CDR3: TGTGCCAGCAGCTTAGAGGGGGACAGGAGGCTTGGGGCTTTCTTT. Residues: CASSLEGDRRLGAFF.

The chain has TRBV18 and TRBJ2-1; D is possibly TRBD1 or TRBD2 (5 bases each). The CDR3 runs to 16 residues. V was cut by 3 bases and J by 2 bases, with 14 bases left in between. Germline assignment: CDR1 KGHSH and CDR2 LQKENI. CDR3 sequence reads: CASSPGRGLTYNEQFF. The CDR3 nucleotides are TGTGCCAGCTCACCTGGACGGGGCCTGACCTACAATGAGCAGTTCTTC.